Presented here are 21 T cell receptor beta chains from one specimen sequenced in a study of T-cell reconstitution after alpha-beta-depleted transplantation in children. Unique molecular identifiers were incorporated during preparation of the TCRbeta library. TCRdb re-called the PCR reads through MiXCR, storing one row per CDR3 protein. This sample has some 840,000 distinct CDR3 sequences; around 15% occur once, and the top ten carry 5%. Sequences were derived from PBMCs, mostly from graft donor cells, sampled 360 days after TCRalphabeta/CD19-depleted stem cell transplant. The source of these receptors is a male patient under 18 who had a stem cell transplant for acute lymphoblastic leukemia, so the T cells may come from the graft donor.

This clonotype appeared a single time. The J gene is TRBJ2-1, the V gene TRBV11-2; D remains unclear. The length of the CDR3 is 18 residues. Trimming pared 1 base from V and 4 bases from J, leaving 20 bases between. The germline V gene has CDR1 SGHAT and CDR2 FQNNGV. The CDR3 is CASSLVWAHLMGYNEQFF. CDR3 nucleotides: TGTGCCAGCAGCTTAGTTTGGGCCCACCTTATGGGATACAATGAGCAGTTCTTC.

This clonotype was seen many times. CDR3 amino acids: CASSFDGANVLTF. The CDR3 DNA reads TGCGCCAGCAGCTTTGATGGGGCCAACGTCCTGACTTTC. The chain has TRBV5-1 and TRBJ2-6; unclear D gene. The germline V and J ends were trimmed by 2 bases and 3 bases, with 3 bases remaining between them. The CDR3 loop spans 13 amino acids. Germline CDR1 reads SGHRS; CDR2 reads YFSETQ.

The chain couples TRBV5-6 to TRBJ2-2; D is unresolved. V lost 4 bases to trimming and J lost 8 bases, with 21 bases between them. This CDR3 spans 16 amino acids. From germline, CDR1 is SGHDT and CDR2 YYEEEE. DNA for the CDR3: TGTGCCAGCAGCCAGTGGAGCAGCGCGAGGCCTGGGGAGCTGTTTTTT. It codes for CASSQWSSARPGELFF.

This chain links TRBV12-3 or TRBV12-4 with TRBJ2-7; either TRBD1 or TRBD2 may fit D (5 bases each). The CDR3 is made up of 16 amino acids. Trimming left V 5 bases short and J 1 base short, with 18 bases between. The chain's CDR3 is CASSPPKWGWSYEQYF. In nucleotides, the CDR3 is TGTGCCAGCAGTCCCCCAAAGTGGGGGTGGTCCTACGAGCAGTACTTC.

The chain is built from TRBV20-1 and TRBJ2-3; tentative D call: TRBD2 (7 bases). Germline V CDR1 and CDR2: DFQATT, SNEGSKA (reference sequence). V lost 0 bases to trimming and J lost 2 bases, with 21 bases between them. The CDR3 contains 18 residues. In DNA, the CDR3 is TGCAGTGCTAGAGAGGGAGGGGGATACACACGCAACACAGATACGCAGTATTTT. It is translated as CSAREGGGYTRNTDTQYF.

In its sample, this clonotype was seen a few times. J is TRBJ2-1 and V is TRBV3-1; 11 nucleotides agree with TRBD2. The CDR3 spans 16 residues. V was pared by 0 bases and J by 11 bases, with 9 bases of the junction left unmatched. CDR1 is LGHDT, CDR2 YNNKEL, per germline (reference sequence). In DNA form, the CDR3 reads TGTGCCAGCAGCCAAGATAACCTAGCGGGAGGCAGGAAGCAGTTCTTC. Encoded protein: CASSQDNLAGGRKQFF.

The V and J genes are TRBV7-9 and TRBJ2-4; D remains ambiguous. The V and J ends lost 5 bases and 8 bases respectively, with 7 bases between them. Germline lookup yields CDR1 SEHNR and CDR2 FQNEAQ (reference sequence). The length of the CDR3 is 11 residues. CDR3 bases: TGTGCCAGCAGCCTCAGTGACATTCAGTACTTC. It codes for CASSLSDIQYF.

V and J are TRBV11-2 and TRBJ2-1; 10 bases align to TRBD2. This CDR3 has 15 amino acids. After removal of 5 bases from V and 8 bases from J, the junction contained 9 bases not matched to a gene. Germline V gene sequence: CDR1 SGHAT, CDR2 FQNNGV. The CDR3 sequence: CASSALAGAEDEQFF. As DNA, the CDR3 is TGTGCCAGCAGCGCCCTAGCGGGAGCCGAGGATGAGCAGTTCTTC.

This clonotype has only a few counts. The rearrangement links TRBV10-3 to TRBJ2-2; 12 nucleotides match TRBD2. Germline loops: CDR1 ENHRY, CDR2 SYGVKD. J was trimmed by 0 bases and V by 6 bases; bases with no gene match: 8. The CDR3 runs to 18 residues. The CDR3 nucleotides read TGTGCCATCAGGGGCATACTAGCGGGAGGCCCGAACACCGGGGAGCTGTTTTTT. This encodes CAIRGILAGGPNTGELFF.

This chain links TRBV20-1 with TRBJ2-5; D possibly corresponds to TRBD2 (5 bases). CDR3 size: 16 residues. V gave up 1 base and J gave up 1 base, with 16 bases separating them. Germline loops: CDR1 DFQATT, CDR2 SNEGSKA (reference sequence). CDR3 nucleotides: TGCAGTGCTAGAGGGACCCTGAAAGCGGTCCAAGAGACCCAGTACTTC. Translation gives CSARGTLKAVQETQYF.

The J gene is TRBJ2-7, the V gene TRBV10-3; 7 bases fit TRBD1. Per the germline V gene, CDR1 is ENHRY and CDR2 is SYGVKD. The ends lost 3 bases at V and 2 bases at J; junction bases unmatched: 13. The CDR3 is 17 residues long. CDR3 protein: CAISELSRTGSTYEQYF. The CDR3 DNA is TGTGCCATCAGTGAATTGAGTCGGACAGGATCTACCTACGAGCAGTACTTC.

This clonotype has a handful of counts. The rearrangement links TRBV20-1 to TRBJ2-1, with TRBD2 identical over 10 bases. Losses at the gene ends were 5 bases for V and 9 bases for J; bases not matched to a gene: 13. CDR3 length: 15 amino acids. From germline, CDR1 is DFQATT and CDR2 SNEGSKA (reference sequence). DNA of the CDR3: TGCAGTGCTGCGCCGGGACTAGCGAAAAAGGTTGAGCAGTTCTTC. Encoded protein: CSAAPGLAKKVEQFF.

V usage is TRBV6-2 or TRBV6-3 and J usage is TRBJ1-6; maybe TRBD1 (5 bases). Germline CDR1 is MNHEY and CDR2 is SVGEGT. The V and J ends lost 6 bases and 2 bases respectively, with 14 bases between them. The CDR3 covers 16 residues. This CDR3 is CASSSDRDAYNSPLHF. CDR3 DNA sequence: TGTGCCAGCAGCTCCGATCGGGACGCCTATAATTCACCCCTCCACTTT.

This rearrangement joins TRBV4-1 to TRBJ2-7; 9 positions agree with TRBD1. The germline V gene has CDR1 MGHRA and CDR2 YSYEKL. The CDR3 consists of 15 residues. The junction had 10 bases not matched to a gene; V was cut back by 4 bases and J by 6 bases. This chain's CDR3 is CASSPLGTGGGEQYF. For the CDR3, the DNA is TGCGCCAGCAGCCCGCTTGGTACAGGGGGCGGCGAGCAGTACTTC.

The CDR3 is CASSQGGSFYNEQFF. In nucleotides, the CDR3 is TGTGCCAGCAGTCAGGGCGGTAGCTTTTACAATGAGCAGTTCTTC. The chain couples TRBV28 to TRBJ2-1; weak D call: TRBD1 (5 bases). Germline V gene sequence: CDR1 MDHEN, CDR2 SYDVKM. The CDR3 has 15 amino acids. Trimming left V 5 bases short and J 4 bases short, with 15 bases between.

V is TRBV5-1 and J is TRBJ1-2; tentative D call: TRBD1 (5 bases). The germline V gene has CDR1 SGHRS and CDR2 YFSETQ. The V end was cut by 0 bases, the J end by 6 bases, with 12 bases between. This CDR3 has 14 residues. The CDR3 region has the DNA TGCGCCAGCAGCTTGGGTGCCAGGGCGGATGGCTACACCTTC. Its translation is CASSLGARADGYTF.

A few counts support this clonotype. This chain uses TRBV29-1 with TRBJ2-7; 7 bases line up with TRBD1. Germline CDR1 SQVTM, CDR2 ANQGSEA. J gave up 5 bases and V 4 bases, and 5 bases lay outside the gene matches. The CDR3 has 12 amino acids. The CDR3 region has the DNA TGCAGCGTTGGAGACAGGGTCAACGAGCAGTACTTC. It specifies CSVGDRVNEQYF.

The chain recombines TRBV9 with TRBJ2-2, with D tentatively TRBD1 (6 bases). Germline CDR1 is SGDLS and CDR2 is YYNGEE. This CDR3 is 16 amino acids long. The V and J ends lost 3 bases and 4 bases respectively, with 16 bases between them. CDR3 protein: CASSANRERGTGELFF. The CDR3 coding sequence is TGTGCCAGCAGCGCCAACAGGGAACGAGGCACCGGGGAGCTGTTTTTT.

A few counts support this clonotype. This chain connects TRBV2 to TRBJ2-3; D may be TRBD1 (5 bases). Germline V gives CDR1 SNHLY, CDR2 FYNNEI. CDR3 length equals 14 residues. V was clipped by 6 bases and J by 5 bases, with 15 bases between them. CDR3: CASRVYLREDTQYF. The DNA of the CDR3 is TGTGCCAGCAGAGTTTACCTCAGGGAAGATACGCAGTATTTT.

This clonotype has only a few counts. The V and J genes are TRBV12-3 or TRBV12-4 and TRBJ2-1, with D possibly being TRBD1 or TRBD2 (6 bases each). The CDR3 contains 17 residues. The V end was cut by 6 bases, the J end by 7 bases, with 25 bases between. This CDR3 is CASSQSFGGRGRNEQFF. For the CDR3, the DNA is TGTGCCAGCAGCCAATCTTTCGGGGGAAGGGGGAGGAATGAGCAGTTCTTC.

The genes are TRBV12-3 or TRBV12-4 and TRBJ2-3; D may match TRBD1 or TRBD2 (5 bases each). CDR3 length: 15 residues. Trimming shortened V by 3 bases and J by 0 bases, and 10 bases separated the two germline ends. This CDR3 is CASSFGASSTDTQYF. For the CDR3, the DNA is TGTGCCAGCAGTTTCGGGGCCTCGAGCACAGATACGCAGTATTTT.